This T cell receptor (beta chain) derives from a study of neurological immune-mediated disorders (dated by TCRdb to about 2019). For context, the study as a whole: Peripheral blood TCR-beta repertoires from HTLV-I-associated myelopathy (HAM/TSP) patients, multiple sclerosis patients and healthy controls were compared by UMI-based sequencing. Longitudinal samples, technical triplicates and paired sorted CD4+ and CD8+ T-cell subsets, alongside PBMC samples, were included among the approximately 98 TCR-beta libraries. The cohort comprised 60 to 75 subjects: some 14 HAM/TSP patients, around 34 multiple sclerosis patients and 20 healthy controls.

Healthy controls were blood bank volunteers in Maryland, USA. For unsorted PBMC libraries, 2 million PBMCs were used after storage in RNAlater at -80 degrees C until RNA extraction. Peripheral blood was subjected to Ficoll-Hypaque density gradient centrifugation to isolate PBMCs, which were then cryopreserved in liquid nitrogen. Overall study outcomes, separate from this receptor: No identical CDR3 amino acid sequences were shared among expanded clones across subjects, suggesting private TCR-beta repertoires in all groups. TCR clonal expansion was greatest in HAM/TSP patients and smallest in MS patients, who ranked below even healthy controls.

cDNA was synthesized by template-switch 5'RACE using a primer carrying a 10-nucleotide random unique molecular identifier by which each TCR transcript was tagged. Each sequencing run produced over 160 million TCR-beta sequences covering 15-18 subjects. Total RNA was extracted with the RNeasy kit. TCR-beta VDJ regions were amplified with primers for the TCR constant region and the 5'RACE anchor, using the KAPA Real-time Library Amplification kit. A first PCR added sample indexes and Illumina adaptors, after which a second PCR increased the library yield. The roughly 650 bp TCR product was size-selected on a 2% E-gel SizeSelection system after Ampure bead purification. Library quality was checked on a Bioanalyzer, concentration was measured with Qubit, and libraries were quantified with the Kapa Library Quantification kit before pooling. Paired-end 2 x 150 bp sequencing of the libraries was performed on an Illumina HiSeq 2500. To increase sequence diversity, roughly 24-32% phiX was spiked into each library pool. Turning to the authors' computational methods: The UMI-based MiGEC pipeline processed quality-filtered reads and removed over 75% of raw TCR sequences during error correction. VDJ genes were aligned to IMGT germline references, and clonotypes were defined by unique CDR3 amino acid sequence plus V-J genes. Clonal expansion, Shannon diversity and CDR3 relatedness (CalcPairwiseDistances, ClusterSamples) were evaluated with VDJtools, and phylogenetic trees were built with CLCbio workbench. Clones with at least 8 unique UMIs were defined as expanded, with this threshold being based on coefficient-of-variation modelling across technical triplicates. TCRdb trimmed public reads at Q25 via fastp, called clones via MiXCR and kept in-frame beta chains. Each CDR3 protein appears once, grouped with its most common genes and DNA. TCRdb, not the original authors, processed these V and J calls. The sample includes tens of thousands of distinct CDR3 sequences, with around 14% observed a single time. The top ten clones comprise nearly 7% of the sample.

Trimming at the junction amounts to 2 bases on V and 8 bases on J, and the germline ends lie 12 bases apart. In the germline V gene (reference sequence), CDR1 corresponds to SEHNR and CDR2 to FQNEAQ. Spanning cysteine to phenylalanine, the CDR3 consists of 14 amino acids. Solely the CDR3 DNA is kept, with 42 bases framed from the first base. The table lists this clonotype with many counts. No antigen is known for it. No base quality values were provided; no much bigger clone lies one nucleotide off. The chain is assembled from TRBV7-9 and TRBJ1-4; the D segment could be TRBD1, given 5 matching bases. This receptor was taken from a woman aged 45 to 65 in good health. Material: PBMCs. The CDR3 protein sequence reads: CASSLRQGREKLFF. The nucleotide sequence reads TGTGCCAGCAGCTTACGGCAGGGTCGGGAAAAACTGTTTTTT. Beyond the CDR3, the reference TRBV7-9 and TRBJ1-4 genes provide the residues; the full variable domain reads: DTGVSQNPRHKITKRGQNVTFRCDPISEHNRLYWYRQTLGQGPEFLTYFQNEAQLEKSRLLSDRFSAERPKGSFSTLEIQRTEQGDSAMYLCASSLRQGREKLFFGSGTQLSVL.